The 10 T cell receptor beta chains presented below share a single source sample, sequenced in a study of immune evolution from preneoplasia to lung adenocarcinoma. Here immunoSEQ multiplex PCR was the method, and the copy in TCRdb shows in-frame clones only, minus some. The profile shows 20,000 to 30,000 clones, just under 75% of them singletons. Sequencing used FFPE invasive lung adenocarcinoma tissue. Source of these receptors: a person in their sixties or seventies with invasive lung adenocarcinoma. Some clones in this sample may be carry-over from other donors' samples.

The CDR3 region is CASSFYRSTSTDTQYF. CDR3 bases: TGTGCCAGCAGCTTCTACAGGAGCACTAGCACAGATACGCAGTATTTT. The J gene is TRBJ2-3, the V gene TRBV7-2; tentative D call: TRBD1 (5 bases). Germline CDR1 and CDR2: SGHTA and FQGNSA. The V end lost 3 bases, the J end lost 0 bases, and 13 bases lay between the germline ends. The CDR3 loop spans 16 amino acids.

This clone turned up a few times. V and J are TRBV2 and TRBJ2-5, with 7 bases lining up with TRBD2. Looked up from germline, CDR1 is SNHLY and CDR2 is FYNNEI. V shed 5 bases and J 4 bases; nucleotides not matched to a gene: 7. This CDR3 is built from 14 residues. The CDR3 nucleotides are TGTGCCAGCAGTCGGGGCGGGAGAGGAGAGACCCAGTACTTC. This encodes CASSRGGRGETQYF. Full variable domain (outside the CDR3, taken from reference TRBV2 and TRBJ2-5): EPEVTQTPSHQVTQMGQEVILRCVPISNHLYFYWYRQILGQKVEFLVSFYNNEISEKSEIFDDQFSVERPDGSNFTLKIRSTKLEDSAMYFCASSRGGRGETQYFGPGTRLLVL.

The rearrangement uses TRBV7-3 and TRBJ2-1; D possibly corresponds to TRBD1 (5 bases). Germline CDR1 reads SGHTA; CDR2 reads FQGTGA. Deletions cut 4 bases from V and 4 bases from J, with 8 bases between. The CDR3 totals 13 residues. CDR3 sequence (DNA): TGTGCCAGCAGCTCGTCAGGGTACAATGAGCAGTTCTTC. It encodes CASSSSGYNEQFF.

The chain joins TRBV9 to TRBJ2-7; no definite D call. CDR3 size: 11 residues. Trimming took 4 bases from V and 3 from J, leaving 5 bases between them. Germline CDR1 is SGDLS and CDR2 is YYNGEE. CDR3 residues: CASSSGYEQYF. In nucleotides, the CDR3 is TGTGCCAGCAGCTCAGGCTACGAGCAGTACTTC.

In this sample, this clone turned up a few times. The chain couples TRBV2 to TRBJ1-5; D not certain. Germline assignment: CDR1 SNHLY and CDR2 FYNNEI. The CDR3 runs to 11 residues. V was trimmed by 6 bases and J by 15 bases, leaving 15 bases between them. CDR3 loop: CASRTEVVTHF. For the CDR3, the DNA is TGTGCCAGCAGGACTGAGGTCGTAACGCATTTT. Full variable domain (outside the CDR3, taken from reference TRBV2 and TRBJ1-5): EPEVTQTPSHQVTQMGQEVILRCVPISNHLYFYWYRQILGQKVEFLVSFYNNEISEKSEIFDDQFSVERPDGSNFTLKIRSTKLEDSAMYFCASRTEVVTHFGDGTRLSIL.

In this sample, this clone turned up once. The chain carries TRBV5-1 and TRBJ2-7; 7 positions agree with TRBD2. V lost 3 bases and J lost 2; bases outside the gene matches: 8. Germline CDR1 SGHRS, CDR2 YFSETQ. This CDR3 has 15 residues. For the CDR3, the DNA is TGCGCCAGCAGCTGGAGTGGGGGGGGAGCCTACGAGCAGTACTTC. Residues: CASSWSGGGAYEQYF.

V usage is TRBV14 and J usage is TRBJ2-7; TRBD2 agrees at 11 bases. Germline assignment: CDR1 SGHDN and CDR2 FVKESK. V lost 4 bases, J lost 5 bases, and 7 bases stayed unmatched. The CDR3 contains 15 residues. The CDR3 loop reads CASSRYSGRANEQYF. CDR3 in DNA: TGTGCCAGCAGCCGTTATAGCGGGAGGGCCAACGAGCAGTACTTC.

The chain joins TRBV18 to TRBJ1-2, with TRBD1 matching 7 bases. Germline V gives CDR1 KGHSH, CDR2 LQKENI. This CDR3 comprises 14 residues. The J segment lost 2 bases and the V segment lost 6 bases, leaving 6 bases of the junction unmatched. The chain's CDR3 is CASSGQARNYGYTF. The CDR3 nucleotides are TGTGCCAGCTCTGGACAGGCCAGGAACTATGGCTACACCTTC.

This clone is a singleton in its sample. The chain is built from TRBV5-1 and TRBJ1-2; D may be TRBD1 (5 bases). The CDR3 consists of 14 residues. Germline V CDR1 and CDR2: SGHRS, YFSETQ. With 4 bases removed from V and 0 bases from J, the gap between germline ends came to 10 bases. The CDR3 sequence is CASSVGTPNYGYTF. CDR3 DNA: TGCGCCAGCAGCGTGGGGACTCCTAACTATGGCTACACCTTC.

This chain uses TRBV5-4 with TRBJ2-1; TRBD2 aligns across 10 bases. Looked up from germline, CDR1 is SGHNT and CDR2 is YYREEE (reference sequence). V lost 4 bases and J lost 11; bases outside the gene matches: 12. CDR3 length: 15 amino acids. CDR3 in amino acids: CASSIQREGGMKQFF. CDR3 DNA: TGTGCCAGCAGCATACAGCGGGAGGGAGGGATGAAGCAGTTCTTC.